This TCR beta chain originates from a study of regulatory dendritic cells for organ transplantation. The CDR3 consists of 13 residues. The germline V gene has CDR1 SGHTA and CDR2 FQGNSA. Trimming cost V 5 bases and J 16 bases; bases outside gene matches: 7. Repertoires were generated with immunoSEQ multiplex PCR, while TCRdb's copy carries only in-frame clones and drops some. The sample has 25,000 or so clones; roughly 80% are singletons. The TCR comes from a human donor in good health. Material for sequencing was naive CD4+ T cells from blood. Subset meaning: CD45RA+ naive T cells. The rearrangement joins TRBV7-2 to TRBJ2-1, with TRBD2 identical over 14 bases. The CDR3 protein is CASSDGLAGGPFF. The CDR3 DNA sequence: TGTGCCAGCAGCGATGGACTAGCGGGGGGCCCTTTCTTC. The complete variable domain, with remaining parts taken from reference TRBV7-2 and TRBJ2-1, reads GAGVSQSPSNKVTEKGKDVELRCDPISGHTALYWYRQSLGQGLEFLIYFQGNSAPDKSGLPSDRFSAERTGGSVSTLTIQRTQQEDSAVYLCASSDGLAGGPFFGPGTRLTVL.